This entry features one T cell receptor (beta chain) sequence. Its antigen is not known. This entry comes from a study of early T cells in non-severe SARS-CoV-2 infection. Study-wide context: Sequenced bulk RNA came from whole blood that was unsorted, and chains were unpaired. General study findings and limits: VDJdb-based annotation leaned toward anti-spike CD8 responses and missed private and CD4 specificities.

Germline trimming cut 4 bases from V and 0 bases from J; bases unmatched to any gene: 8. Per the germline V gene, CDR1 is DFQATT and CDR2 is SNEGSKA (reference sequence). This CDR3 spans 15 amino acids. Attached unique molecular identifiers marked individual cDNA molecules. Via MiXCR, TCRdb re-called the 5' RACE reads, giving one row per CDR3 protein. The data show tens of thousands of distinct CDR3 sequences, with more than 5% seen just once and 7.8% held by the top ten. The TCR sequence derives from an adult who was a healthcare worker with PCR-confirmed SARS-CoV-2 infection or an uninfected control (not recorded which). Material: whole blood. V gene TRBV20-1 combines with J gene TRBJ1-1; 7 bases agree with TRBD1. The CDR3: CSANADRAMNTEAFF. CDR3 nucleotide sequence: TGCAGTGCTAACGCAGACAGGGCGATGAACACTGAAGCTTTCTTT.